This T cell receptor (beta chain) was retrieved from a study of T cell repertoires in ileal Crohn's disease. Concerning this clone itself: Its antigen is currently unknown.

Produced via immunoSEQ multiplex PCR; TCRdb's table is partial and in-frame only. This sample has some 15,000 clones, with about 85% found just once. The V end lost 0 bases, the J end lost 0 bases, and 16 bases lay between the germline ends. Germline assignment: CDR1 SGHNT and CDR2 YYREEE (reference sequence). This CDR3 comprises 17 residues. Study results and limitations: Sorted CD8 T cells held more high-frequency clones than CD4.

Sequencing was done on a sample of ileal tissue. The clonotype originates from an adult with Crohn's disease. The chain combines TRBV5-4 with TRBJ2-7; tentative D call: TRBD1 (6 bases). CDR3 in amino acids: CASSLGPRGGGSYEQYF. CDR3 DNA: TGTGCCAGCAGCTTGGGTCCCAGGGGCGGAGGCTCCTACGAGCAGTACTTC.